The rows below give T cell receptor beta chains drawn from one sample of a study of identical twins. TCRdb used MiXCR to reprocess the 5' RACE reads, holding one entry per CDR3 protein. In the table there are 600,000 to 700,000 distinct CDR3 sequences, less than 25% of which are singletons. The sample was also linked to a second study, of T cells expressing NK-cell markers.

The sequencing input was PBMCs. The source of these receptors is a woman younger than 30 in good health. CDR3s include the opening cysteine and the closing phenylalanine or tryptophan. A D gene is named only where the DNA matches it firmly. Some rows mark clone size as missing; the rest say once, few, many or name a class of expanded clone.

size	V	D	J	CDR3	DNA
-	TRBV11-2	TRBD2	TRBJ2-3	CASSSLKGGRGDLGTQYF	TGTGCCAGCAGCTCGCTTAAGGGCGGGAGAGGCGACCTTGGGACGCAGTATTTT
many	TRBV7-9	TRBD1	TRBJ1-2	CASSLDRGLDGYTF	TGTGCCAGCAGCTTAGACAGGGGGCTTGATGGCTACACCTTC
-	TRBV3-1	-	TRBJ2-7	CASSQGVGESYEQYF	TGTGCCAGCAGCCAAGGTGTAGGGGAATCCTACGAGCAGTACTTC
few	TRBV7-9	-	TRBJ1-5	CATAYGNQPQHF	TGTGCCACTGCTTATGGCAATCAGCCCCAGCATTTT
-	TRBV4-3	-	TRBJ2-3	CASSPEDHHTQYF	TGCGCCAGCAGCCCCGAGGACCACCATACGCAGTATTTT
many	TRBV20-1	-	TRBJ1-4	CSAHSLTNEKLFF	TGCAGTGCCCACAGTCTAACTAATGAAAAACTGTTTTTT
many	TRBV29-1	-	TRBJ2-7	CSVAWPFGYEQYF	TGCAGCGTTGCATGGCCCTTCGGCTACGAGCAGTACTTC
-	TRBV12-3/TRBV12-4	TRBD1	TRBJ2-5	CASSPGTGAETQYF	TGTGCCAGCAGTCCTGGGACAGGGGCAGAGACCCAGTACTTC
few	TRBV6-2/TRBV6-3	TRBD2	TRBJ2-1	CASTGTSVYNEQFF	TGTGCCAGCACGGGGACTAGCGTATACAATGAGCAGTTCTTC
-	TRBV7-2	-	TRBJ2-1	CASTRLPSYNEQFF	TGTGCCAGCACCCGACTACCCTCCTACAATGAGCAGTTCTTC
-	TRBV3-1	TRBD1	TRBJ2-2	CASRPTDRLIHGELFF	TGTGCCAGCAGACCTACGGACAGGTTAATTCACGGGGAGCTGTTTTTT
-	TRBV9	-	TRBJ1-1	CASSAGGFGTEAFF	TGTGCCAGCAGCGCCGGGGGGTTCGGCACTGAAGCTTTCTTT
many	TRBV6-5	-	TRBJ2-7	CASSYSSRDYEQYF	TGTGCCAGCAGTTACTCGTCCAGGGATTACGAGCAGTACTTC
-	TRBV5-1	TRBD2	TRBJ2-7	CASKKTSGSSYEQYF	TGCGCCAGCAAGAAAACTAGCGGGAGTAGCTACGAGCAGTACTTC
-	TRBV11-2	-	TRBJ2-7	CASSSLVTYEQYF	TGTGCCAGCAGCTCTCTCGTTACCTACGAGCAGTACTTC
-	TRBV28	-	TRBJ2-2	CASSHPTLAGELFF	TGTGCCAGCAGCCACCCTACCCTCGCCGGGGAGCTGTTTTTT
-	TRBV5-5	-	TRBJ1-2	CASSILTGTVNYGYTF	TGTGCCAGCAGCATCCTTACCGGGACGGTTAATTATGGCTACACCTTC
-	TRBV19	TRBD2	TRBJ2-5	CASTRAGLQETQYF	TGTGCCAGTACGCGAGCGGGACTCCAAGAGACCCAGTACTTC
many	TRBV12-3/TRBV12-4	-	TRBJ1-1	CASRPTGRTEAFF	TGTGCCAGCAGACCAACAGGGAGAACTGAAGCTTTCTTT
-	TRBV5-1	-	TRBJ2-7	CASSFTAAVSYEQYF	TGCGCCAGCAGCTTCACAGCCGCGGTTTCCTACGAGCAGTACTTC
few	TRBV7-9	-	TRBJ2-5	CASSLTTYGETQYF	TGTGCCAGCAGTTTGACGACCTATGGGGAGACCCAGTACTTC
-	TRBV7-9	-	TRBJ2-7	CASSRGPWAYEQYF	TGTGCCAGCAGTAGGGGACCCTGGGCCTACGAGCAGTACTTC
few	TRBV7-2	-	TRBJ2-1	CASSLRVSWDEQFF	TGTGCCAGCAGCTTAAGGGTTAGCTGGGATGAGCAGTTCTTC
-	TRBV30	-	TRBJ1-1	CSWSPLNTEAFF	TGTTCCTGGAGTCCCCTGAACACTGAAGCTTTCTTT
-	TRBV20-1	-	TRBJ2-7	CSAVDSAHEQYF	TGCAGTGCTGTGGACTCCGCCCACGAGCAGTACTTC
few	TRBV24-1	TRBD1	TRBJ2-2	CATSDPGTGRTGELFF	TGTGCCACCAGTGACCCCGGGACAGGGAGGACCGGGGAGCTGTTTTTT
-	TRBV4-1	-	TRBJ2-1	CASSQASRARSSYNEQFF	TGCGCCAGCAGCCAAGCGTCGAGAGCCAGGAGCTCCTACAATGAGCAGTTCTTC
-	TRBV7-9	-	TRBJ2-3	CASSWDSRWDTQYF	TGTGCCAGCAGCTGGGACTCCCGGTGGGATACGCAGTATTTT
many	TRBV5-1	TRBD2	TRBJ2-1	CASSLGLAGAPATYNEQFF	TGCGCCAGCAGCTTGGGACTAGCGGGAGCGCCCGCAACCTACAATGAGCAGTTCTTC
-	TRBV11-2	-	TRBJ2-1	CASSSDRVYEQFF	TGTGCCAGCAGCTCGGACCGAGTCTATGAGCAGTTCTTC
few	TRBV20-1	TRBD1	TRBJ2-6	CSAFDRGSTGANVLTF	TGCAGTGCATTCGACAGGGGAAGCACTGGGGCCAACGTCCTGACTTTC
many	TRBV3-1	TRBD2	TRBJ2-6	CASSQLSGREPGANVLTF	TGTGCCAGCAGCCAACTTTCCGGGCGGGAGCCTGGGGCCAACGTCCTGACTTTC
-	TRBV12-3/TRBV12-4	-	TRBJ2-7	CASSSLSSSYEQYF	TGTGCCAGCAGTTCTTTGTCTAGCTCCTACGAGCAGTACTTC
few	TRBV4-3	-	TRBJ1-3	CASSPRTGNTIYF	TGCGCCAGCAGCCCTCGAACTGGAAACACCATATATTTT
few	TRBV6-1	TRBD1	TRBJ2-7	CASSLQGQGRYYEQYF	TGTGCCAGCAGTCTCCAAGGACAGGGCCGGTACTACGAGCAGTACTTC
few	TRBV6-1	-	TRBJ2-7	CASSPEVSPYEQYF	TGTGCCAGCAGTCCTGAGGTTTCGCCCTACGAGCAGTACTTC
-	TRBV7-9	TRBD1	TRBJ2-7	CASSAAGQGLHEQYF	TGTGCCAGCAGCGCCGCGGGACAGGGTCTCCACGAGCAGTACTTC
few	TRBV12-3/TRBV12-4	-	TRBJ1-1	CASRSRTEGNTEAFF	TGTGCCAGCAGATCCCGAACGGAGGGGAACACTGAAGCTTTCTTT
-	TRBV7-2	-	TRBJ2-4	CASSLDPSAKNIQYF	TGTGCCAGCAGCTTAGACCCCTCAGCCAAAAACATTCAGTACTTC
many	TRBV20-1	TRBD2	TRBJ2-1	CSATRLAGYNEQFF	TGCAGTGCCACAAGACTAGCGGGCTACAATGAGCAGTTCTTC
-	TRBV9	TRBD2	TRBJ2-3	CASSHAGTSAPDTQYF	TGTGCCAGCAGCCACGCCGGGACTAGCGCCCCAGATACGCAGTATTTT
few	TRBV4-3	-	TRBJ2-7	CASSQDTGTYEQYF	TGCGCCAGCAGCCAAGATACAGGGACCTACGAGCAGTACTTC
few	TRBV7-2	-	TRBJ2-1	CASSFNREYNEQFF	TGTGCCAGCAGCTTTAACCGGGAGTACAATGAGCAGTTCTTC
-	TRBV5-6	-	TRBJ2-6	CASSLPGQPSGANVLTF	TGTGCCAGCAGCTTGCCGGGACAACCCTCTGGGGCCAACGTCCTGACTTTC
many	TRBV29-1	-	TRBJ2-7	CSVTYTGPTYEQYF	TGCAGCGTGACCTACACGGGGCCTACCTACGAGCAGTACTTC
few	TRBV10-3	TRBD1	TRBJ2-3	CAISDRGTGTDTQYF	TGTGCCATCAGTGATCGTGGGACAGGGACAGATACGCAGTATTTT
-	TRBV7-9	-	TRBJ2-3	CASSLKSRTNTQYF	TGTGCCAGCAGCTTAAAGTCCAGGACCAATACGCAGTATTTT
-	TRBV7-8	TRBD1	TRBJ2-2	CASSQPGTGNGVGELFF	TGTGCCAGCAGCCAACCCGGGACAGGGAACGGGGTCGGGGAGCTGTTTTTT
-	TRBV14	TRBD1	TRBJ1-2	CASSQGTYSWGQTPYGYTF	TGTGCCAGCAGCCAAGGAACCTATTCATGGGGACAGACCCCTTATGGCTACACCTTC
few	TRBV20-1	-	TRBJ1-5	CSALRGGGNQPQHF	TGCAGTGCTCTACGGGGCGGGGGCAATCAGCCCCAGCATTTT
few	TRBV7-8	TRBD2	TRBJ2-3	CASSTPAGVSDTQYF	TGTGCCAGCAGCACACCAGCGGGAGTCTCAGATACGCAGTATTTT
-	TRBV5-1	-	TRBJ2-5	CASSLVGTAEETQYF	TGCGCCAGCAGCTTGGTTGGTACTGCTGAAGAGACCCAGTACTTC